The 7 T cell receptor beta chains below all came from one sample that was sequenced in a study of cytomegalovirus exposure and HLA in healthy donors. PCR primers comprised 60 Vbeta and 13 Jbeta primers. Data came from immunoSEQ multiplex PCR; TCRdb stores just in-frame clones and leaves some out. The sample holds 150,000 to 160,000 clones, roughly 80% seen once. The sequencing input was PBMCs. Source of these receptors: a man aged 25-45 years in good health and CMV-seropositive.

As concerns this clone: The sample carries other DNA sequences with the same CDR3. The chain recombines TRBV5-1 with TRBJ2-1; TRBD2 aligns across 8 bases. Losses at the gene ends were 0 bases for V and 4 bases for J; bases not matched to a gene: 6. Germline CDR1 SGHRS, CDR2 YFSETQ. CDR3 length equals 16 residues. For the CDR3, the DNA is TGCGCCAGCAGCTTGGGTGATAGCGGGACTTACAATGAGCAGTTCTTC. Translating gives CASSLGDSGTYNEQFF.

The genes are TRBV6-5 and TRBJ1-2; 7 nucleotides line up with TRBD1. The CDR3 length is 15 residues. V dropped 0 bases and J dropped 1; count of bases not matched to a gene: 2. CDR1 is MNHEY and CDR2 is SVGAGI in the germline V gene. CDR3 DNA: TGTGCCAGCAGTTACTCGCCAGGGGGTAACTATGGCTACACCTTC. It encodes CASSYSPGGNYGYTF.

The rearrangement uses TRBV30 and TRBJ2-5; 7 nucleotides match TRBD1. The DNA matches TRBJ2-7 better at its end, which makes the J call doubtful. Germline V lookup: CDR1 GTSNPN, CDR2 SVGIG (reference sequence). The CDR3 length is 13 residues. CDR3 region: CAWSSQGVYEQYF. The CDR3 DNA reads as TGTGCCTGGAGTAGTCAGGGGGTGTACGAGCAGTACTTC.

The genes are TRBV6-1 and TRBJ1-5, with 12 nucleotides matching TRBD1. The CDR3 extends over 18 amino acids. Trimming cost V 4 bases and J 0 bases; bases outside gene matches: 7. Germline values: CDR1 MNHNS, CDR2 SASEGT. The CDR3 sequence is CASSGGTGGRYSNQPQHF. CDR3 nucleotide sequence: TGTGCCAGCAGTGGGGGGACAGGGGGCCGGTATAGCAATCAGCCCCAGCATTTT.

V usage is TRBV6-1 and J usage is TRBJ2-7; TRBD2 might be the D (5 bases). Deletions cut 8 bases from V and 0 bases from J, with 11 bases between. Germline CDR1 reads MNHNS; CDR2 reads SASEGT. CDR3 length: 13 residues. CDR3 amino acids: CASGLALSYEQYF. The DNA for the CDR3 is TGTGCCAGCGGGCTAGCTCTCTCCTACGAGCAGTACTTC.

This CDR3 is CASSSLDRTSYEQYF. In DNA form, the CDR3 reads TGTGCCAGCAGTTCCTTGGACAGGACCTCCTACGAGCAGTACTTC. The chain has TRBV6-6 and TRBJ2-7; 7 bases fit TRBD1. Per the germline V gene, CDR1 is MNHNY and CDR2 is SVGAGI (reference sequence). Unmatched junction bases numbered 6, after V lost 4 bases and J lost 0 bases. The CDR3 length is 15 residues.

CDR3 bases: TGTGCCAGCAGCTTGTTTGGCCAGGGGGCAGGGTCACCCCTCCACTTT. Amino acid sequence: CASSLFGQGAGSPLHF. The V and J genes are TRBV7-2 and TRBJ1-6; TRBD1 aligns across 8 bases. Germline loops: CDR1 SGHTA, CDR2 FQGNSA. The CDR3 is 16 residues long. With V trimmed by 3 bases and J by 10 bases, 11 bases remained unmatched.